The rows below give T cell receptor beta chains drawn from one sample of a study of early T cells in non-severe SARS-CoV-2 infection. TCRdb re-derived calls from the 5' RACE reads in MiXCR, one entry per CDR3 protein. The sample includes some 29,000 distinct CDR3 sequences, about 4.6% seen only once; the top ten take under 6.5%. The sequenced sample consisted of whole blood. Source of these receptors: an adult who was a healthcare worker with PCR-confirmed SARS-CoV-2 infection or an uninfected control (not recorded which). CDR3s include the opening cysteine and the closing phenylalanine or tryptophan. The order of the fields is clone size, D gene, V gene, J gene, CDR3 DNA, CDR3 protein. A D gene is named only where the DNA matches it firmly. Not every row has a clone size; where given, it reads once, few, many or a size class.

>few|.|TRBV4-1|TRBJ2-4
TGCGCCAGCAGCCAAGGGGGACAACCCACTAGGAACATTCAGTACTTC
CASSQGGQPTRNIQYF
>many|TRBD2|TRBV5-1|TRBJ2-5
TGCGCCAGCAGCTATCCGCTAAATACTAGCGGGAGGACCCCAGAGACCCAGTACTTC
CASSYPLNTSGRTPETQYF
>many|.|TRBV7-2|TRBJ1-6
TGTGCCAGCAGTTACCGAAATTCACCCCTCCACTTT
CASSYRNSPLHF
>medium-sized|.|TRBV9|TRBJ1-6
TGTGCCAGCAGTGCCTTGGGCCACTCGTATAATTCACCCCTCCACTTT
CASSALGHSYNSPLHF
>few|.|TRBV7-2|TRBJ2-3
TGTGCCAGCAGCTTAGACGGAAACACAGATACGCAGTATTTT
CASSLDGNTDTQYF
>.|TRBD1|TRBV20-1|TRBJ2-5
TGCAGTGCTAGAGACCGGGACAGGGGAGGGGAGACCCAGTACTTC
CSARDRDRGGETQYF
>few|.|TRBV19|TRBJ2-1
TGTGCCAGTATCGGTCGCAGAAGCTCCTACAATGAGCAGTTCTTC
CASIGRRSSYNEQFF
>many|TRBD2|TRBV4-3|TRBJ2-7
TGCGCCAGCAGCCCTTCACTAGCGGGAGGCCCCTACGAGCAGTACTTC
CASSPSLAGGPYEQYF
>.|TRBD1|TRBV6-6|TRBJ2-7
TGTGCCAGCAGTGAGAAAGGGGGCTTCTACGAGCAGTACTTC
CASSEKGGFYEQYF
>many|TRBD2|TRBV3-1|TRBJ2-7
TGTGCCAGCAGCCAATCGGGGGGCGAGCAGTACTTC
CASSQSGGEQYF
>.|.|TRBV12-3/TRBV12-4|TRBJ1-5
TGTGCCAGCAGTTACAGGGTCGGGGGAAGCAATCAGCCCCAGCATTTT
CASSYRVGGSNQPQHF
>few|TRBD1|TRBV12-3/TRBV12-4|TRBJ2-7
TGTGCCAGCAGTCGGGACAGGACCTACGAGCAGTACTTC
CASSRDRTYEQYF
>many|.|TRBV12-3/TRBV12-4|TRBJ1-4
TGTGCCAGCAAGAGCGGGGGGTCTTTTGGTGAAAAACTGTTTTTT
CASKSGGSFGEKLFF
>many|.|TRBV20-1|TRBJ2-5
TGCAGTGCTTCTAGTGTGGAGACCCAGTACTTC
CSASSVETQYF
>.|.|TRBV9|TRBJ1-1
TGTGCCAGCAGCGTAGAGTCCAGGGTTGGGACTGAAGCTTTCTTT
CASSVESRVGTEAFF
>few|.|TRBV27|TRBJ2-5
TGTGCCAGCACCCAATCTACAGGGAAAGAGGACTTGTACCAAGAGACCCAGTACTTC
CASTQSTGKEDLYQETQYF
>many|TRBD1|TRBV7-9|TRBJ1-5
TGTGCCAGCAGCATCGGACAGGGTTCCAATCAGCCCCAGCATTTT
CASSIGQGSNQPQHF
>many|.|TRBV6-1|TRBJ2-6
TGTGCCAGCAGTGTTATAGGGGTCTCTGGGGCCAACGTCCTGACTTTC
CASSVIGVSGANVLTF
>.|TRBD2|TRBV13|TRBJ2-7
TGTGCCAGCAGTAAAAAAGTCGGACTAGCGGGGTCGGAGCAGTACTTC
CASSKKVGLAGSEQYF
>many|TRBD2|TRBV6-5|TRBJ2-7
TGTGCCAGCAGTTACTCGTTAGCGGGAGTCGGCGAGCAGTACTTC
CASSYSLAGVGEQYF
>many|TRBD2|TRBV7-9|TRBJ2-2
TGTGCCAGCAGCTTGAGGACTAGCGTGACCGGGGAGCTGTTTTTT
CASSLRTSVTGELFF
>.|.|TRBV11-2|TRBJ1-1
TGTGCCAGCAGCTTAGCCACTGAAGCTTTCTTT
CASSLATEAFF
>few|TRBD1|TRBV5-1|TRBJ1-2
TGCGCCAGCAGCTCGGCAGGGGGCAACTATGGCTACACCTTC
CASSSAGGNYGYTF
>few|.|TRBV6-5|TRBJ2-6
TGTGCCAGCAGCCCGCCCAAGGCTGGGGCCAACGTCCTGACTTTC
CASSPPKAGANVLTF
>.|.|TRBV2|TRBJ2-5
TGTGCCAGCAGGAGGGACGGGAACCAAGAGACCCAGTACTTC
CASRRDGNQETQYF
>many|TRBD2|TRBV7-3|TRBJ2-7
TGTGCCAGCAGCTCCAAAGCGGGACTAGCGTTAAACGAGCAGTACTTC
CASSSKAGLALNEQYF
>many|TRBD2|TRBV18|TRBJ2-3
TGTGCCAGCTCACCACGATTTGGCGGGAGTGGTTCAGATACGCAGTATTTT
CASSPRFGGSGSDTQYF
>many|.|TRBV12-3/TRBV12-4|TRBJ2-7
TGTGCCAGCAGCTTGGGTAGGAGGGGATTATACTGGGGGTCCTACGAGCAGTACTTC
CASSLGRRGLYWGSYEQYF
>many|TRBD2|TRBV5-1|TRBJ2-3
TGCGCCAGCAGCTTGGTAGGGACTAGCGGCTACGGGAGGAGCACAGATACGCAGTATTTT
CASSLVGTSGYGRSTDTQYF
>many|.|TRBV6-1|TRBJ2-2
TGTGCCAGCAGTTTTTCGCAGAACGGGGAGCTGTTTTTT
CASSFSQNGELFF
>many|.|TRBV12-3/TRBV12-4|TRBJ2-5
TGTGCCAGCAGTCAGGGTCGAGAGGAGACCCAGTACTTC
CASSQGREETQYF
>few|TRBD2|TRBV11-2|TRBJ2-7
TGTGCCAGCAACCTAGCGGGCCAATACGAGCAGTACTTC
CASNLAGQYEQYF
>few|.|TRBV20-1|TRBJ2-5
TGCAGTCCAATGAGGGGGGAGACCCAGTACTTC
CSPMRGETQYF
>.|.|TRBV29-1|TRBJ2-1
TGCAGCGTTGCCGGAGCTGAGCAGTTCTTC
CSVAGAEQFF
>many|TRBD1|TRBV6-6|TRBJ2-6
TGTGCCAGCAGGGCGTGGACAGGGGTCTCTGGGGCCAACGTCCTGACTTTC
CASRAWTGVSGANVLTF
>.|.|TRBV19|TRBJ1-5
TGTGCCAGTACCCCAACGGGGGGCTTTATGGCCAATCAGCCCCAGCATTTT
CASTPTGGFMANQPQHF
>few|.|TRBV9|TRBJ1-3
TGTGCCAGCAGCGCTTTGGGGGGCGAAGGAAACACCATATATTTT
CASSALGGEGNTIYF
>many|.|TRBV2|TRBJ2-7
TGTGCCAGCAGTGTGCCCCAGGGTAGCTACGAGCAGTACTTC
CASSVPQGSYEQYF
>many|TRBD2|TRBV29-1|TRBJ2-3
TGCAGCGTTGGCCGGCTAGCGGACACAGATACGCAGTATTTT
CSVGRLADTDTQYF
>few|TRBD2|TRBV12-5|TRBJ2-1
TGTGCTAGTGGCTACCTTCTAGCGGGAGTCCTAGGGGGCTACAATGAGCAGTTCTTC
CASGYLLAGVLGGYNEQFF
>.|.|TRBV5-6|TRBJ1-4
TGTGCCAGCAGCTTGAAGGGAAGAGAAAAACTGTTTTTT
CASSLKGREKLFF
>.|.|TRBV7-8|TRBJ2-7
TGTGCCAGCAGCTCACAAACGGCCCAATACTACGAGCAGTACTTC
CASSSQTAQYYEQYF
>many|.|TRBV5-4|TRBJ2-3
TGTGCCAGCAGCTTGGATTTCCAGACAACTAGCACAGATACGCAGTATTTT
CASSLDFQTTSTDTQYF
>few|.|TRBV29-1|TRBJ2-3
TGCAGCGGGCGACAGGGAACCCGGGGGAGCACAGATACGCAGTATTTT
CSGRQGTRGSTDTQYF
>many|.|TRBV4-2|TRBJ1-2
TGTGCCAGCAGCCAAGATGGTCAGGCTAATGGCTACACCTTC
CASSQDGQANGYTF
>many|.|TRBV7-6|TRBJ2-3
TGTGCCAGCAGCATCACCCCGGGACCAAACACAGATACGCAGTATTTT
CASSITPGPNTDTQYF
>many|.|TRBV30|TRBJ1-3
TGTGCCTGGACCCCAGTTGGGGCTTACACCATATATTTT
CAWTPVGAYTIYF
>many|TRBD2|TRBV7-3|TRBJ2-1
TGTGCCAGCAGCCAACTAGCGGGAGGGTACAATGAGCAGTTCTTC
CASSQLAGGYNEQFF
>few|.|TRBV6-2/TRBV6-3|TRBJ1-6
TGTGCCAGCAGTTATGGTGGGGGCTATAATTCACCCCTCCACTTT
CASSYGGGYNSPLHF
>few|TRBD2|TRBV20-1|TRBJ2-3
TGCAGTGCCCTACTAGCGGGGCCCACAGATACGCAGTATTTT
CSALLAGPTDTQYF